This T cell receptor beta chain is drawn from a study of T-cell reconstitution after alpha-beta-depleted transplantation in children. The study's findings and limits: When one year had passed after transplant, most T-cell counts and diversity came from newly produced T cells.

The TCRbeta library incorporated unique molecular identifiers. TCRdb fed the PCR reads into MiXCR, producing one record per CDR3 protein. This table has fewer than 550,000 distinct CDR3 sequences, about 10% appearing once. The CDR3 is 13 residues long. The ends were cut back, 0 bases at V and 3 bases at J, with 9 bases in the middle. CDR1 and CDR2 from the germline V gene are SQVTM and ANQGSEA. There are many counts of this clonotype. The antigen is unknown. This receptor was identified in a child aged 2-15 years with inherited bone marrow failure, due to receive a stem cell transplant. The sequencing used PBMCs, collected before TCRalphabeta/CD19-depleted stem cell transplant. V gene TRBV29-1 combines with J gene TRBJ2-7; D is unresolved. The CDR3 loop is CSVEDLLSYEQYF. In DNA, the CDR3 is TGCAGCGTTGAAGATCTTTTGAGCTACGAGCAGTACTTC.